This T cell receptor beta chain was sequenced in a study of cytomegalovirus exposure and HLA in healthy donors (dated by TCRdb to the late 2010s). About the investigation overall: In an earlier analysis of some 610 of the donors, about 270 Gb of sequence data and 95 million to 130 million unique TCR beta sequences from about 190 million T cells were reported. Besides the first cohort of 666 subjects, a separate validation cohort made up of 120 or so different subjects was used. Every repertoire in the discovery cohort had been generated on one and the same sequencing platform. Typing coverage differed by locus: A, B, C, DRB1 and DQB1 were typed in about 629-640 donors, DQA1 in about 550, DPA1 in 606, and DPB1 in approximately 450. High-throughput TCR immunosequencing, statistical association of individual TCRs with disease status, and machine learning were combined to predict cytomegalovirus infection status. Both class I and class II loci were covered by HLA typing, at four-digit resolution. A few DR-DQ haplotypes were treated as single units for association and clustering because of strong linkage in the cohort. An earlier analysis of some 500 of the donors used high-throughput TCR beta sequencing to judge whether each TCR beta V gene segment behaved as functional or pseudogenic. A later genetic analysis used genome-wide SNP genotypes for about 55% of the 666 donors, treating that subset as a discovery cohort. In the later analysis, no new phenotypic data were used to find candidate immune exposures; instead, reliance was placed on TCR beta sequences and their occurrence across donors. Alongside the repertoire data, information on donor age, sex, ethnicity and CMV serostatus was compiled. The study aimed to test whether signatures of past pathogen exposure could be identified by cataloging public T cell receptors. In a later analysis, previously published TCR beta repertoires from fewer than 750 donors were re-analyzed and high-resolution HLA genotyping was added so that TCR occurrence patterns could be studied. Across under 500 genotyped donors of the cohort, an average of about 240,000 unique TCR beta nucleotide sequences per donor were sequenced, and roughly 20% of those sequences were non-productive. Approximately 300 gigabases of sequencing data and roughly 90 million unique TCR sequences were included in an early release covering around 650 HLA-typed donors. Of the roughly 390 genotyped donors, approximately 80% fell in the genetic ancestry cluster associated with self-reported Caucasian donors. The study profiled the T cell repertoires of 500 to 800 subjects by immunosequencing and related them to cytomegalovirus serostatus. What the authors observed across the whole study: When HLA alleles, especially DR and DQ, strongly co-occurred, attributing TCR associations to individual alleles was difficult. A cluster of highly shared sequence variants was judged likely to be a technical artifact of the sequencing pipeline. Correlated functional status among segregating V segments might reflect linkage disequilibrium, but an unknown experimental factor could not be ruled out. Compared with the 666-donor mean, donors in an Asian-associated ancestry cluster had fewer N-insertions in productive TCRs, according to a later genetic analysis. In a later analysis, HLA-associated TCR beta chains were found to be more clonally expanded and to have lower generation probabilities than equally common non-associated chains. Most CMV-associated TCR beta chains appeared to be HLA-restricted in a later analysis, and the HLA associations seemed to be driven largely by CMV exposure. In both the original and validation cohorts, the classifier was reported to diagnose cytomegalovirus status with high specificity and sensitivity. The authors suggested that the approach could potentially be extended to other disease states and immunological phenotypes. The study gave a list of 150 to 200 TCR beta chains associated with cytomegalovirus. The 87-base-pair reads could not distinguish some IMGT-functional V segments, including TRBV6-2 and TRBV6-3, so those segments were excluded. A further reported finding was that TCR beta sequences accurately predicted the HLA-A and HLA-B alleles for most subjects in the first cohort. Because HLA typing was missing for some donors at each locus, association tests included only the typed subset. In an earlier analysis of approximately 590 of the donors, most TCR beta V segments appeared in productive rearrangements about 87% or about 30% of the time, broadly matching IMGT annotations. In a later analysis, around 17,000 TCR beta sequences were associated with specific HLA alleles at a false discovery rate of 0.05. In a later analysis, several top co-occurrence clusters were reported to appear linked to parvovirus B19, influenza, CMV and Epstein-Barr virus. Because counts were too low, more than 15 rarely observed V segments, including chromosome 9 orphons, were excluded from the earlier analysis of a few hundred of the donors. Most TCR sequences were observed very rarely across donors, whereas some public TCRs were present in many individuals. In vitro tests confirmed that a few of the cytomegalovirus-associated TCR beta chains recognize cytomegalovirus antigens. V-gene and J-gene trimming of TCR beta chains was associated with a missense DCLRE1C variant in a later genetic analysis, and the association was replicated in an independent cohort. In a later analysis, the rate of TCR association differed among HLA loci, with DRB1 alleles having the most associated TCRs and HLA-C alleles having the fewest. The presence/absence analyses assumed that sequencing depth was roughly uniform across donors, and that assumption may not be true. In this cohort, only TCR beta chains were sequenced, and detectable features were limited by the absence of alpha or paired-chain data. CMV serostatus was the only immune exposure information available for the cohort.

Details on this clone: The antigen it recognizes is unknown. Base qualities are not provided; no much larger clone lies one nucleotide away.

Receptor amplification or capture employed the immunoSEQ multiplex PCR assay. The multiplex PCR relied on a mix of 60 forward primers for TCR Vbeta segments and 13 reverse primers for TCR Jbeta segments. A multiplex PCR assay on genomic DNA amplified the CDR3 region of rearranged TCR beta genes. The Illumina HiSeq System was used to sequence the amplified TCR beta libraries as 87-base-pair reads. In the paper's pipeline: Across the 500 to 700 repertoires, a later analysis counted approximately 75 million unique TCR beta chains, around 11 million of which were shared by at least two donors. To remove PCR and sequencing errors, raw reads were error-corrected and collapsed into unique sequences using a nearest-neighbor algorithm that merged closely related sequences. Alignment of CDR3 sequences to IMGT reference sequences was used to assign V, D and J gene segments. For a sequence to be retained, at least a six-nucleotide match to both a V gene segment and a J gene segment was required. Rearrangements were called productive when the CDR3 lacked stop codons and stayed in frame with V and J; all others were non-productive. Following IMGT convention, CDR3 was defined as the stretch from the second conserved V-encoded cysteine up to the conserved J-encoded phenylalanine. The earlier analysis of 500 to 750 of the donors excluded any sequence lacking an unambiguous match to a single V gene segment. An earlier analysis of over 450 of the donors classified V segments as functional when productive rearrangements were above 56.7% and as segregating when the standard deviation between donors was above 5%. A statistical classification framework was built to diagnose cytomegalovirus status from the catalog of TCR beta chain sequences. In a later analysis, V and J genes were assigned by comparing TCR nucleotide sequences against IMGT/GENE-DB human TR gene sequences. Using the TCRdist pipeline, a later analysis assigned CDR3 sequences along with most-parsimonious VDJ recombination scenarios. A later analysis defined each TCR beta chain by its CDR3 amino acid sequence plus V-gene family, and excluded reads lacking a unique V-gene family. As a way to deal with suspected cross-contamination and a sequencing artifact, a later analysis dropped roughly 620 nucleotide sequences that were highly shared and had low generation probability. In a later analysis, a clonal expansion index was calculated for each public chain from normalized within-repertoire ranks of inferred template counts. Generation probabilities in a later analysis came from a VDJ recombination model fitted to out-of-frame rearrangements, and those results were checked against IGoR. A later analysis scored TCR-TCR, TCR-HLA and TCR-CMV co-occurrence with hypergeometric tests, applying a repertoire-size bias correction to TCR pairs. False discovery rates were estimated in a later analysis by permuting HLA or CMV assignments 20 times. A later analysis grouped co-occurring TCRs with DBSCAN, adding TCRdist sequence similarity when clustering within HLA-allele-positive subsets. Repertoires with fewer than 30,000 or more than 120,000 public chains were left out of co-occurrence clustering, as were about five repertoires with anomalous nucleotide sharing. TCRdb took over this immuneACCESS table, retaining in-frame rearrangements with V and J assigned. Such tables are incomplete; in checked studies, under half of the missing clones stem from an unresolved V gene, and the remainder is unexplained. V and J calls and clone size follow that table, whereas D and trimming were derived from the DNA. The table for this sample lists about 150,000 clones; approximately 80% of them were counted only once. The ten top clones hold 13% of the sample.

Via the germline V gene (reference sequence), CDR1 is SEHNR and CDR2 FQNEAQ. Its CDR3 holds 18 amino acids, cysteine through phenylalanine. Only the CDR3 DNA stays, 54 bases, in frame from base 1. Cut back by 4 bases and 3 bases, the V and J ends lie 21 bases apart. The cohort was made up of approximately 670 healthy bone marrow donors. At the time of sampling, every cohort member was nominally healthy, though immune exposures that went unrecorded were likely present. The donor was CMV seropositive and belonged to the group of around 300 seropositive cohort members. Every donor gave a peripheral blood sample, and the peripheral blood mononuclear cells from that sample were used for TCR beta sequencing. Genomic DNA was extracted from the blood cell samples with the Qiagen DNeasy Blood Extraction Kit.

The sequence joins TRBV7-9 to TRBJ1-4, with a weak D call of TRBD1 (6 bases match). This TCR derives from a man aged 30 to 45 in good health and CMV-seropositive. Sequenced input: PBMCs. In nucleotides, the sequence is TGTGCCAGCAGCTCCTCGGGACAACTACTTGCTGCTAATGAAAAACTGTTTTTT. Translated, this gives CASSSSGQLLAANEKLFF.